One sample yielded the 10 T cell receptor beta chains listed below, sequenced in a study of cytomegalovirus exposure and HLA in healthy donors. This PCR relied on a set of 60 Vbeta primers and 13 Jbeta primers. Generated by immunoSEQ multiplex PCR, the TCRdb table keeps only in-frame clones and is missing some. The top ten clones hold around 3% of a sample with around 37,000 clones, over 70% of them seen once. Sample: PBMCs. The receptors come from a man between 50 and 59 years old in good health and CMV-seronegative.

The J gene is TRBJ2-4, the V gene TRBV28; D might be TRBD2 (5 bases). The V gene lost 6 bases and the J gene lost 0 bases, with 9 bases spanning the gap. The CDR3 runs to 14 residues. The germline V gene has CDR1 MDHEN and CDR2 SYDVKM. CDR3 sequence reads: CASSPGLAKNIQYF. CDR3 nucleotide sequence: TGTGCCAGCAGCCCAGGACTAGCCAAAAACATTCAGTACTTC.

This chain joins TRBV7-2 and TRBJ1-1, with D possibly TRBD1 on 5 matching bases. Trimming removed 1 base at V and 5 bases at J, with 11 bases between. Germline CDR1 is SGHTA and CDR2 is FQGNSA. This CDR3 has 14 amino acids. For the CDR3, the DNA is TGTGCCAGCAGCTTAGTTGCAGGGCAGACTGAAGCTTTCTTT. As protein: CASSLVAGQTEAFF.

The rearrangement links TRBV30 to TRBJ2-3; D perhaps matches TRBD1 (5 bases). This CDR3 has 12 residues. V lost 5 bases, J lost 2 bases, and 8 bases lay in between. Germline V gives CDR1 GTSNPN, CDR2 SVGIG (reference sequence). The CDR3 region has the DNA TGTGCCTGGCAGGGTTTCACAGATACGCAGTATTTT. It translates to CAWQGFTDTQYF.

The chain uses TRBV5-1 and TRBJ2-5; 9 nucleotides line up with TRBD1. There are 15 residues in the CDR3. Losses at the gene ends were 4 bases for V and 1 base for J; bases not matched to a gene: 5. The germline V gene has CDR1 SGHRS and CDR2 YFSETQ. The CDR3, as DNA: TGCGCCAGCAGCAACCCACAGGGGGCCCAAGAGACCCAGTACTTC. The encoded protein is CASSNPQGAQETQYF.

This clone was counted between two and nine times. The V call is TRBV2, the J call TRBJ2-5, with D tentatively TRBD2 (5 bases). Germline V gene data show CDR1 as SNHLY and CDR2 as FYNNEI. CDR3 length: 15 amino acids. V dropped 1 base and J dropped 1 base, with 10 bases sitting between them. The CDR3 sequence is CASSEGGAAQETQYF. In DNA form, the CDR3 reads TGTGCCAGCAGTGAAGGGGGAGCGGCCCAAGAGACCCAGTACTTC.

V is TRBV5-6 and J is TRBJ2-7; TRBD1 might be the D (6 bases). V lost 1 base, J lost 1 base, and 9 bases lay in between. This CDR3 comprises 14 residues. Germline V lookup: CDR1 SGHDT, CDR2 YYEEEE. In nucleotides, the CDR3 is TGTGCCAGCAGCTTGCAGGGGCCTTCCTACGAGCAGTACTTC. The encoded protein is CASSLQGPSYEQYF.

In this sample, this clone turned up a few times. The V and J genes are TRBV27 and TRBJ2-7; 8 bases are a match to TRBD1. The length of the CDR3 is 13 residues. From germline, CDR1 is MNHEY and CDR2 SMNVEV (reference sequence). Germline trimming cut 10 bases from V and 2 bases from J; bases unmatched to any gene: 7. In nucleotides, the CDR3 is TGTGCCACCCCGGACAGGGCCCCCTACGAGCAGTACTTC. It encodes CATPDRAPYEQYF.

This chain uses TRBV5-1 with TRBJ2-3; 8 nucleotides agree with TRBD1. Looked up from germline, CDR1 is SGHRS and CDR2 is YFSETQ. The CDR3 covers 15 residues. Trimming cost V 7 bases and J 2 bases; bases outside gene matches: 9. CDR3 loop: CASGNLQGDTDTQYF. The CDR3 DNA sequence: TGCGCCAGCGGAAATCTACAGGGGGACACAGATACGCAGTATTTT.

The chain carries TRBV7-2 and TRBJ1-4; 7 nucleotides agree with TRBD1. There are 16 residues in the CDR3. Per germline, CDR1 SGHTA and CDR2 FQGNSA. The junction had 10 bases not matched to a gene; V was cut back by 2 bases and J by 7 bases. CDR3 sequence reads: CASSLPGGGFGEKLFF. The CDR3 DNA follows: TGTGCCAGCAGCTTACCAGGGGGAGGATTTGGTGAAAAACTGTTTTTT.

This chain joins TRBV27 and TRBJ2-7; 7 positions agree with TRBD1. V lost 5 bases and J lost 0; bases outside the gene matches: 4. CDR1 MNHEY and CDR2 SMNVEV come from the germline V gene (reference sequence). The CDR3 is 14 residues long. The DNA for the CDR3 is TGTGCCAGCAGTCACCAGGGGGACTCCTACGAGCAGTACTTC. Amino acids: CASSHQGDSYEQYF.